What follows are 11 T cell receptor beta chains derived from one specimen sequenced in a study of T-cell memory formation after mild COVID-19. TCRdb reprocessed the 5' RACE reads via MiXCR and lists one record per CDR3 protein. Among over 350,000 distinct CDR3 sequences listed, more than 20% were seen once. Material for sequencing was PBMCs or a T cell subset sorted from them (not recorded which). The source of these receptors is an adult woman who had mild COVID-19 (a few samples of this study predate the infection). Cell type and time point are not known.

This clonotype has at least ten counts. The chain couples TRBV5-1 to TRBJ1-1, with 8 bases aligning to TRBD1. Trimming at V came to 3 bases and at J to 4 bases, leaving 5 bases not matched to a gene. Germline lookup yields CDR1 SGHRS and CDR2 YFSETQ. There are 14 residues in the CDR3. As DNA, the CDR3 is TGCGCCAGCAGCTCCGGACAGGGACTCACTGAAGCTTTCTTT. Translating it yields CASSSGQGLTEAFF.

This clonotype was seen a handful of times. This CDR3 reads CASSLFSGSSYEQYF. Written as DNA, the CDR3 is TGTGCCAGCAGTTTATTCTCCGGTAGCTCCTACGAGCAGTACTTC. The chain is built from TRBV12-3 or TRBV12-4 and TRBJ2-7; D call uncertain. The CDR3 runs 15 residues. The V end lost 2 bases, the J end lost 0 bases, and 11 bases lay between the germline ends.

This clonotype has ten or more counts. The chain combines TRBV24-1 with TRBJ2-1; 8 positions agree with TRBD2. The J segment lost 2 bases and the V segment lost 4 bases, leaving 6 bases of the junction unmatched. CDR1 is KGHDR and CDR2 is SFDVKD in the germline V gene. The CDR3 contains 16 residues. Written as DNA, the CDR3 is TGTGCCACCAGTGACCCCCGGGAGGGTCCCTACAATGAGCAGTTCTTC. It specifies CATSDPREGPYNEQFF.

CDR3 sequence (DNA): TGTGCCACCGAGGTCGGCAGTAGCACAGATACGCAGTATTTT. Translating gives CATEVGSSTDTQYF. The V and J genes are TRBV24-1 and TRBJ2-3; D is ambiguous. The germline V and J ends were trimmed by 9 bases and 0 bases, with 12 bases remaining between them. The CDR3 runs to 14 residues. CDR1 is KGHDR and CDR2 is SFDVKD in the germline V gene.

This clonotype has more than one count but fewer than ten. The chain uses TRBV18 and TRBJ1-1; D is perhaps TRBD1 (5 bases). The germline CDR1 and CDR2 sequences are KGHSH and LQKENI. The CDR3 length is 16 residues. V gave up 6 bases and J gave up 1 base, with 18 bases separating them. DNA for the CDR3: TGTGCCAGCTCCCCGGGACTCCCGAGGGCGAACACTGAAGCTTTCTTT. Its protein product is CASSPGLPRANTEAFF.

This clonotype has only a few counts. The rearrangement joins TRBV24-1 to TRBJ2-2; TRBD2 is a possible D gene (6 bases). Deletions cut 4 bases from V and 7 bases from J, with 15 bases between. This CDR3 is 15 amino acids long. Looked up from germline, CDR1 is KGHDR and CDR2 is SFDVKD. In DNA, the CDR3 is TGTGCCACCAGTGACCCTAGCGCTTCTGGCGGGGAGCTGTTTTTT. Protein product: CATSDPSASGGELFF.

The chain combines TRBV11-3 with TRBJ1-1; D remains unclear. In germline, CDR1 is SGHNT, CDR2 YENEEA. The CDR3 contains 12 residues. V lost 5 bases to trimming and J lost 6 bases, with 10 bases between them. In nucleotides, the CDR3 is TGTGCCAGCAGCGGCCCCGGCGCTGAAGCTTTCTTT. Translating it yields CASSGPGAEAFF.

The chain couples TRBV29-1 to TRBJ2-7; TRBD2 might be the D (5 bases). V lost 4 bases to trimming and J lost 5 bases, with 6 bases between them. This CDR3 is 10 amino acids long. Per the germline V gene, CDR1 is SQVTM and CDR2 is ANQGSEA. This CDR3 reads CSVGGNEQYF. CDR3 DNA: TGCAGCGTTGGAGGGAACGAGCAGTACTTC.

This clonotype has only a few counts. The V call is TRBV20-1, the J call TRBJ2-1; 8 nucleotides align to TRBD1. CDR3 length: 12 amino acids. Trimming at V came to 2 bases and at J to 15 bases, leaving 9 bases not matched to a gene. Per germline, CDR1 DFQATT and CDR2 SNEGSKA (reference sequence). CDR3 amino acids: CSARIGQGGLFF. DNA for the CDR3: TGCAGTGCTAGAATAGGACAGGGTGGGCTGTTCTTC.

The CDR3 region is CSARDLTHSGNTIYF. Here the CDR3 DNA reads TGCAGTGCTAGAGATCTTACCCACTCTGGAAACACCATATATTTT. The chain links TRBV20-1 to TRBJ1-3; D uncertain. Trimming cost V 0 bases and J 0 bases, with 9 bases left between them. This CDR3 is built from 15 residues. Germline CDR1 and CDR2: DFQATT and SNEGSKA (reference sequence).

The chain uses TRBV4-3 and TRBJ2-7; 8 bases align to TRBD1. The junction had 6 bases not matched to a gene; V was cut back by 2 bases and J by 0 bases. CDR1 and CDR2 (germline): LGHNA, YSLEER. The CDR3 consists of 16 residues. In DNA, the CDR3 is TGCGCCAGCAGCCAAACCCGGGACAGGAGCTCCTACGAGCAGTACTTC. It yields the protein CASSQTRDRSSYEQYF.